A single sample is the source of the 8 T cell receptor beta chains below, sequenced in a study of blood T cell dynamics during melanoma immunotherapy. The time point denotes: week 3, after first cycle of checkpoint inhibitor. Measured with immunoSEQ multiplex PCR; TCRdb has only the in-frame clones, and not every one. The sample shows over 10,000 clones, about 93% of them seen only once. The sequencing here drew on effector memory CD8+ T cells from blood, taken from a patient treated with checkpoint blockade. These receptors came from a human donor with melanoma.

The chain is built from TRBV11-2 and TRBJ2-3; D is unresolved. Germline CDR1 SGHAT, CDR2 FQNNGV. This CDR3 comprises 15 residues. Trimming took 3 bases from V and 0 from J, leaving 10 bases between them. CDR3 nucleotides: TGTGCCAGCAGCTTTTCCGGATCTAGCACAGATACGCAGTATTTT. Residues: CASSFSGSSTDTQYF.

The rearrangement links TRBV11-2 to TRBJ2-1; the D gene could be TRBD1 or TRBD2 (6 bases each). The CDR3 sequence is 16 residues long. Per the germline V gene, CDR1 is SGHAT and CDR2 is FQNNGV. Trimming shortened V by 5 bases and J by 3 bases, and 17 bases separated the two germline ends. As DNA, the CDR3 is TGTGCCAGCAGCGGGGGGCCCATATCCGACTACAATGAGCAGTTCTTC. It encodes CASSGGPISDYNEQFF.

This chain connects TRBV6-5 to TRBJ1-2; D not resolved. Germline CDR1 and CDR2: MNHEY and SVGAGI. The ends were cut back, 6 bases at V and 0 bases at J, with 14 bases in the middle. The CDR3 consists of 15 residues. CDR3 DNA: TGTGCCAGCAGCCAATCCATAGACCCTAACTATGGCTACACCTTC. It specifies CASSQSIDPNYGYTF.

V and J are TRBV19 and TRBJ1-1, with D perhaps matching TRBD1 (6 bases). From germline, CDR1 is LNHDA and CDR2 SQIVND (reference sequence). V gave up 3 bases and J gave up 1 base, with 12 bases separating them. The length of the CDR3 is 15 residues. The CDR3 loop is CASSILSTGNTEAFF. CDR3 in DNA: TGTGCCAGTAGTATCCTTTCGACAGGGAACACTGAAGCTTTCTTT.

This chain connects TRBV4-1 to TRBJ1-2, with 9 nucleotides matching TRBD1. CDR3 length: 15 amino acids. Germline CDR1 is MGHRA and CDR2 is YSYEKL. With 1 base clipped from V and 8 bases from J, the junction kept 8 bases outside the gene matches. CDR3 protein: CASSQGTGGYSGYTF. In nucleotides, the CDR3 is TGCGCCAGCAGCCAAGGAACAGGGGGCTATTCGGGCTACACCTTC.

This sequence joins TRBV19 and TRBJ2-7; tentatively, D is TRBD2 (5 bases). The CDR3 covers 13 residues. V lost 4 bases and J lost 2, with 9 bases in between. The germline CDR1 and CDR2 sequences are LNHDA and SQIVND (reference sequence). The CDR3 DNA is TGTGCCAGTAGTAACGGGGTCACCTACGAGCAGTACTTC. Amino acid sequence: CASSNGVTYEQYF.

The J gene is TRBJ1-2, the V gene TRBV5-4; D is unresolved. The CDR3 is 15 amino acids. Germline CDR1 is SGHNT and CDR2 is YYREEE (reference sequence). Between the trimmed V and J ends, which lost 4 bases and 6 bases, there was a span of 19 bases. The CDR3 DNA reads TGTGCCAGCAGCCCGGGGTCCGGTTTTGGGGATGGCTACACCTTC. It translates to CASSPGSGFGDGYTF.

CDR3 protein: CASSSPGTANGYTF. The DNA of the CDR3 is TGTGCCAGCAGCTCCCCGGGGACAGCCAATGGCTACACCTTC. This sequence joins TRBV11-2 and TRBJ1-2; 7 bases agree with TRBD1. The CDR3 consists of 14 residues. Germline V gene sequence: CDR1 SGHAT, CDR2 FQNNGV. Germline trimming cut 4 bases from V and 6 bases from J; bases unmatched to any gene: 8.